These 22 T cell receptor beta chains were sequenced from one sample in a study of T cell responses to AZD1222 COVID-19 vaccine. Sequencing used immunoSEQ multiplex PCR; TCRdb keeps in-frame clones, though not all of them. Among fewer than 130,000 clones, less than 95% were seen once, and the ten largest hold around 7.8%. Sequenced material: peripheral blood, taken on day 0 of AZD1222 vaccination. The receptors originated from an adult in good health.

The CDR3 spells CASSDQGSWDTEAFF. The CDR3 DNA is TGCGCCAGCAGTGACCAGGGTTCGTGGGACACTGAAGCTTTCTTT. This chain uses TRBV10-2 with TRBJ1-1, with D maybe TRBD1 (5 bases). V was cut by 3 bases and J by 3 bases, with 14 bases left in between. This CDR3 is 15 amino acids long. Germline V lookup: CDR1 WSHSY, CDR2 SAAADI.

This chain joins TRBV7-9 and TRBJ2-4, with 7 bases lining up with TRBD1. Germline CDR1 reads SEHNR; CDR2 reads FQNEAQ (reference sequence). The junction had 7 bases not matched to a gene; V was cut back by 4 bases and J by 1 base. The CDR3 totals 16 residues. Written as DNA, the CDR3 is TGTGCCAGCAGCTCGACGACAGGGACGGCCAAAAACATTCAGTACTTC. Protein: CASSSTTGTAKNIQYF. Drawing the rest from reference TRBV7-9 and TRBJ2-4, the complete variable domain is DTGVSQNPRHKITKRGQNVTFRCDPISEHNRLYWYRQTLGQGPEFLTYFQNEAQLEKSRLLSDRFSAERPKGSFSTLEIQRTEQGDSAMYLCASSSTTGTAKNIQYFGAGTRLSVL.

This chain connects TRBV5-1 to TRBJ2-3; TRBD2 aligns across 14 bases. The germline CDR1 and CDR2 sequences are SGHRS and YFSETQ. This CDR3 comprises 16 residues. With V trimmed by 4 bases and J by 1 base, 2 bases remained unmatched. The CDR3 sequence: CASSPGLAGGTDTQYF. DNA of the CDR3: TGCGCCAGCAGCCCGGGACTAGCGGGGGGCACAGATACGCAGTATTTT. The complete variable domain, with remaining parts taken from reference TRBV5-1 and TRBJ2-3, reads KAGVTQTPRYLIKTRGQQVTLSCSPISGHRSVSWYQQTPGQGLQFLFEYFSETQRNKGNFPGRFSGRQFSNSRSEMNVSTLELGDSALYLCASSPGLAGGTDTQYFGPGTRLTVL.

The gene calls are TRBV2 and TRBJ2-1; 10 bases line up with TRBD2. The CDR3 is made up of 17 amino acids. The germline gives CDR1 SNHLY, CDR2 FYNNEI. With V trimmed by 7 bases and J by 2 bases, 11 bases remained unmatched. The CDR3 protein is CASKPSGGALPYNEQFF. DNA of the CDR3: TGTGCCAGCAAGCCAAGCGGGGGGGCCTTACCCTACAATGAGCAGTTCTTC.

The J gene is TRBJ1-1, the V gene TRBV6-2 or TRBV6-3, with 7 nucleotides matching TRBD1. Germline loops: CDR1 MNHEY, CDR2 SVGEGT. V was pared by 4 bases and J by 0 bases, with 2 bases of the junction left unmatched. The CDR3 runs to 14 residues. As DNA, the CDR3 is TGTGCCAGCAGTTTACAGGGGCTGAACACTGAAGCTTTCTTT. Translating gives CASSLQGLNTEAFF.

The chain carries TRBV3-1 (or the pseudogene TRBV3-2) and TRBJ1-1; unclear D gene. CDR3 length: 18 residues. CDR1 and CDR2 (germline): LGHDT, YNNKEL (reference sequence). V gave up 0 bases and J gave up 5 bases, with 22 bases separating them. The CDR3 sequence: CASSQDMIGWGVVTEAFF. Written as DNA, the CDR3 is TGTGCCAGCAGCCAAGATATGATAGGGTGGGGAGTAGTAACTGAAGCTTTCTTT.

The rearrangement joins TRBV11-2 to TRBJ2-1; TRBD1 matches at 10 bases. Germline trimming cut 1 base from V and 9 bases from J; bases unmatched to any gene: 6. Germline CDR1 reads SGHAT; CDR2 reads FQNNGV. CDR3 length: 15 amino acids. DNA of the CDR3: TGTGCCAGCAGCTTAGGCGGGACAGGGGTTCGTGAGCAGTTCTTC. It specifies CASSLGGTGVREQFF.

The V gene is TRBV7-9, the J gene TRBJ1-2; TRBD1 might be the D (5 bases). V lost 5 bases, J lost 4 bases, and 17 bases lay in between. The CDR3 is made up of 15 amino acids. Germline CDR1 is SEHNR and CDR2 is FQNEAQ (reference sequence). CDR3 residues: CASSPVLGPLYGYTF. CDR3 in DNA: TGTGCCAGCAGCCCCGTTTTGGGGCCCCTCTATGGCTACACCTTC.

This clone was detected a few times. This chain uses TRBV28 with TRBJ1-2, with D tentatively TRBD1 (5 bases). In germline, CDR1 is MDHEN, CDR2 SYDVKM. This CDR3 spans 13 amino acids. Trimming took 8 bases from V and 6 from J, leaving 16 bases between them. CDR3 sequence reads: CASSGPPRHGYTF. CDR3 DNA: TGTGCCAGCTCGGGACCACCAAGGCATGGCTACACCTTC.

This clone was counted a single time. V usage is TRBV5-4 and J usage is TRBJ2-7; no firm D call. Germline-derived CDR1 and CDR2 are SGHNT and YYREEE (reference sequence). Trimming took 5 bases from V and 7 from J, leaving 16 bases between them. CDR3 length: 13 amino acids. The CDR3 coding sequence is TGTGCCAGCAGTTTGTCTCTATTGGCGGAGCAGTACTTC. It yields the protein CASSLSLLAEQYF.

The chain links TRBV25-1 to TRBJ1-1; no firm D call. Germline V gene sequence: CDR1 MGHDK, CDR2 SYGVNS. This CDR3 has 12 residues. The V gene lost 5 bases and the J gene lost 5 bases, with 9 bases spanning the gap. The CDR3 bases are TGTGCCAGCAGTTTAGACGGGACTGAAGCTTTCTTT. Translation gives CASSLDGTEAFF.

This chain links TRBV7-9 with TRBJ2-7; 13 nucleotides match TRBD2. With V trimmed by 5 bases and J by 5 bases, 3 bases remained unmatched. The CDR3 runs to 14 residues. Germline values: CDR1 SEHNR, CDR2 FQNEAQ (reference sequence). The CDR3 sequence is CASSTSGGDDEQYF. The CDR3 DNA is TGTGCCAGCAGCACTAGCGGGGGGGACGACGAGCAGTACTTC.

CDR3 protein: CASRDGNTIYF. In DNA form, the CDR3 reads TGTGCCAGCCGCGATGGAAACACCATATATTTT. The V call is TRBV6-5, the J call TRBJ1-3; no clear D. CDR1 is MNHEY and CDR2 is SVGAGI in the germline V gene. The CDR3 is made up of 11 amino acids. Deletions cut 8 bases from V and 3 bases from J, with 5 bases between.

The rearrangement joins TRBV5-1 to TRBJ2-5, with 9 positions matching TRBD2. The length of the CDR3 is 14 residues. The V gene end was trimmed by 4 bases and the J gene end by 2 bases; junction bases not matched to a gene: 3. Germline V lookup: CDR1 SGHRS, CDR2 YFSETQ. In DNA, the CDR3 is TGCGCCAGCAGCCCGAGCGGGGGGCAAGAGACCCAGTACTTC. This gives the protein CASSPSGGQETQYF.

This clone was recorded once. This chain joins TRBV30 and TRBJ1-2, with TRBD1 as a possible D gene (5 bases). The CDR3 is made up of 17 amino acids. Germline V gives CDR1 GTSNPN, CDR2 SVGIG (reference sequence). The V and J ends lost 6 bases and 4 bases respectively, with 27 bases between them. The CDR3 reads CACSRRNRDLGLYGYTF. DNA of the CDR3: TGTGCCTGTTCACGGAGGAACCGGGACCTGGGACTCTATGGCTACACCTTC.

This clone was detected only once. The chain uses TRBV6-2 or TRBV6-3 and TRBJ1-6; possible D gene TRBD1, 5 bases. The CDR3 runs to 17 residues. Per germline, CDR1 MNHEY and CDR2 SVGEGT. The V end lost 5 bases, the J end lost 0 bases, and 14 bases lay between the germline ends. The CDR3 reads CASSPQDMSSYNSPLHF. CDR3 coding DNA: TGTGCCAGCAGTCCCCAGGACATGAGCTCCTATAATTCACCCCTCCACTTT.

This chain links TRBV6-5 with TRBJ1-1; D perhaps matches TRBD1 (5 bases). The germline V gene encodes CDR1 MNHEY and CDR2 SVGAGI. Trimming removed 7 bases from V and 7 bases from J, with 19 bases in between. The CDR3 consists of 14 residues. The CDR3 bases are TGTGCCAGCATAAGGGGAGGGTCCCAGGTTGAAGCTTTCTTT. It encodes CASIRGGSQVEAFF.

The rearrangement uses TRBV6-5 and TRBJ1-3; maybe TRBD1 (5 bases). CDR1 MNHEY and CDR2 SVGAGI come from the germline V gene. The CDR3 is 15 residues long. Trimming took 7 bases from V and 0 from J, leaving 13 bases between them. CDR3: CASTRDGSSGNTIYF. The DNA of the CDR3 is TGTGCCAGCACCAGGGACGGCTCCTCTGGAAACACCATATATTTT.

The CDR3 is CASSIVGQNLVNEQFF. The CDR3 DNA is TGTGCCAGTAGTATCGTGGGACAGAACTTGGTCAATGAGCAGTTCTTC. The genes are TRBV19 and TRBJ2-1; TRBD1 agrees at 7 bases. The CDR3 has 16 residues. Germline V gene data show CDR1 as LNHDA and CDR2 as SQIVND (reference sequence). Losses at the gene ends were 3 bases for V and 6 bases for J; bases not matched to a gene: 11. The entire variable domain, with the rest obtained from reference TRBV19 and TRBJ2-1, is as follows: DGGITQSPKYLFRKEGQNVTLSCEQNLNHDAMYWYRQDPGQGLRLIYYSQIVNDFQKGDIAEGYSVSREKKESFPLTVTSAQKNPTAFYLCASSIVGQNLVNEQFFGPGTRLTVL.

Note on this clone: At the DNA level, this CDR3 is encoded by other sequences in the same sample as well. The V and J genes are TRBV12-3 or TRBV12-4 and TRBJ2-3; tentative D call: TRBD2 (6 bases). V was clipped by 4 bases and J by 3 bases, with 8 bases between them. This CDR3 is built from 13 residues. The CDR3 nucleotides are TGTGCCAGCAGTTCCCGGGGGACAGATACGCAGTATTTT. This translates into CASSSRGTDTQYF.

The V and J genes are TRBV19 and TRBJ1-1, with unresolved D. The CDR3 covers 16 residues. From germline, CDR1 is LNHDA and CDR2 SQIVND (reference sequence). The ends were cut back, 6 bases at V and 3 bases at J, with 20 bases in the middle. The CDR3 loop is CASSLSSRGRYTEAFF. Written as DNA, the CDR3 is TGTGCCAGTAGCCTCTCCTCCCGGGGTAGGTACACTGAAGCTTTCTTT.

V is TRBV14 and J is TRBJ2-7, with D unclear. V lost 0 bases and J 3 bases, leaving 6 bases between the germline ends. This CDR3 has 13 residues. Germline CDR1 is SGHDN and CDR2 is FVKESK. The CDR3 here is CASSQDAIYEQYF. Written as DNA, the CDR3 is TGTGCCAGCAGCCAAGATGCAATCTACGAGCAGTACTTC.